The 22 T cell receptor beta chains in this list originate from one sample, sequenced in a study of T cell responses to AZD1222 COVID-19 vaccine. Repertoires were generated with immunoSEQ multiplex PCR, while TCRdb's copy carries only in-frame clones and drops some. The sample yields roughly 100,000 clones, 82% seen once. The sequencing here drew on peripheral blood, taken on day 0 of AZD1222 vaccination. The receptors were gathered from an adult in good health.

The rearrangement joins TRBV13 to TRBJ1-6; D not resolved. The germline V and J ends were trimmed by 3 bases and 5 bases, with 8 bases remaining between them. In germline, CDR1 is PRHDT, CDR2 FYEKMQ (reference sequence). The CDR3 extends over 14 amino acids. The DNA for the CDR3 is TGTGCCAGCAGCTTCGGCAGAAATAATTCACCCCTCCACTTT. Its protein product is CASSFGRNNSPLHF. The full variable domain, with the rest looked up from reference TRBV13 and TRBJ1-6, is AAGVIQSPRHLIKEKRETATLKCYPIPRHDTVYWYQQGPGQDPQFLISFYEKMQSDKGSIPDRFSAQQFSDYHSELNMSSLELGDSALYFCASSFGRNNSPLHFGNGTRLTVT.

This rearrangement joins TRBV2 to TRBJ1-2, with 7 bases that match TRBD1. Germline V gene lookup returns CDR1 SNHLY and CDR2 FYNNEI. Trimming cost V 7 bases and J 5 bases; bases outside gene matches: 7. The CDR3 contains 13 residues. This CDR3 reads CASNGDSRYGYTF. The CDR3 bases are TGTGCCAGCAACGGGGACAGCCGATATGGCTACACCTTC.

The DNA of the CDR3 is TGCGCCAGCAGCCCCCCCAGTGTCACCGGGGAGCTGTTTTTT. Residues: CASSPPSVTGELFF. The gene calls are TRBV5-1 and TRBJ2-2; D is undetermined. Germline V CDR1 and CDR2: SGHRS, YFSETQ. The CDR3 is 14 residues long. Trimming left V 4 bases short and J 4 bases short, with 11 bases between.

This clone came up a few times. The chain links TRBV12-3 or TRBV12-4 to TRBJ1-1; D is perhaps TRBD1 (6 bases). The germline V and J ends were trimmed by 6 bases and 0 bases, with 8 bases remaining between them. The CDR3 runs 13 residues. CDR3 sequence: CASSRTVNTEAFF. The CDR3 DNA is TGTGCCAGCAGCCGGACAGTGAACACTGAAGCTTTCTTT.

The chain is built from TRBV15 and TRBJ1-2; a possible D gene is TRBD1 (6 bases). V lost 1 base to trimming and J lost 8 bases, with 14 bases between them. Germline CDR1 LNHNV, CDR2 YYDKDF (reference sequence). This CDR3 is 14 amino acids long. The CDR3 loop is CATSRARDMGGYTF. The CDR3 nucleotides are TGTGCCACCAGCAGAGCCCGGGACATGGGGGGCTACACCTTC.

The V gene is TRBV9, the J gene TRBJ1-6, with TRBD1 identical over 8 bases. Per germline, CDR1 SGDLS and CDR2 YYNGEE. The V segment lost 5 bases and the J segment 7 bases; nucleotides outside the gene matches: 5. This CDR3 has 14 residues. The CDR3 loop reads CASRKDRANSPLHF. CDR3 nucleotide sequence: TGTGCCAGCAGGAAGGACAGGGCCAATTCACCCCTCCACTTT.

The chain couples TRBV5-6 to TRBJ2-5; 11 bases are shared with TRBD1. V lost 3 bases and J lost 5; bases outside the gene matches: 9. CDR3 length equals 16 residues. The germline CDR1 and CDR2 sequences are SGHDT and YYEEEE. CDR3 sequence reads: CASSSPGTGGLETQYF. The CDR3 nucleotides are TGTGCCAGCAGCTCACCCGGGACAGGGGGTTTGGAGACCCAGTACTTC.

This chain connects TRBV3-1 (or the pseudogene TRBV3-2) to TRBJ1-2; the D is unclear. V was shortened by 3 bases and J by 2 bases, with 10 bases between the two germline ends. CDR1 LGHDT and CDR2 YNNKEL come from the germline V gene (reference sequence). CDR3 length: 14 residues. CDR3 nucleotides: TGTGCCAGCAGCCATAACAGCCTAAACTATGGCTACACCTTC. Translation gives CASSHNSLNYGYTF.

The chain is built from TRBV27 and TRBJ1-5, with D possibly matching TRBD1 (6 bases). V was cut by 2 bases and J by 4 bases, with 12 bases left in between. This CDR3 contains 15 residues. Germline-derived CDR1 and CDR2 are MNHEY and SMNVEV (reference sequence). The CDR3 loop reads CASSLSRGVNQPQHF. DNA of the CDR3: TGTGCCAGCAGTTTAAGCAGGGGAGTGAATCAGCCCCAGCATTTT.

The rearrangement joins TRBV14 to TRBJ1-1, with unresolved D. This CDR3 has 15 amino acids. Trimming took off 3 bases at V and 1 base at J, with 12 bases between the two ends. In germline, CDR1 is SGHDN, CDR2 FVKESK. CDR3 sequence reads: CASSQFGWPNTEAFF. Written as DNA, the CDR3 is TGTGCCAGCAGCCAGTTCGGGTGGCCGAACACTGAAGCTTTCTTT.

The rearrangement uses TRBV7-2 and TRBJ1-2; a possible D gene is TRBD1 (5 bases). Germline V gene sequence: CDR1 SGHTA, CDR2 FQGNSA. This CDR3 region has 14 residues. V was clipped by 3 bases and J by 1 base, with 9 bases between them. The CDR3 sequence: CASSFRDGNYGYTF. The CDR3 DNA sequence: TGTGCCAGCAGCTTCCGGGACGGTAACTATGGCTACACCTTC.

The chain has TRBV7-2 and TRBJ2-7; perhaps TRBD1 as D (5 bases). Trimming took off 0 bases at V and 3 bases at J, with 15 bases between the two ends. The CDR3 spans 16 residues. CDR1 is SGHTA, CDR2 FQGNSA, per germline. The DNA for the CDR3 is TGTGCCAGCAGCTTAGCCGGGTGGGCAGGGATCTACGAGCAGTACTTC. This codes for CASSLAGWAGIYEQYF.

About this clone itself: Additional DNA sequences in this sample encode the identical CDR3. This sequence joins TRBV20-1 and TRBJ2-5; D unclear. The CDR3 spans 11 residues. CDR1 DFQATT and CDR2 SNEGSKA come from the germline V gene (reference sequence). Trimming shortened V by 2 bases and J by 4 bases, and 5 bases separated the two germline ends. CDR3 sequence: CSARPLETQYF. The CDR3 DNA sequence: TGCAGTGCTAGACCTCTAGAGACCCAGTACTTC.

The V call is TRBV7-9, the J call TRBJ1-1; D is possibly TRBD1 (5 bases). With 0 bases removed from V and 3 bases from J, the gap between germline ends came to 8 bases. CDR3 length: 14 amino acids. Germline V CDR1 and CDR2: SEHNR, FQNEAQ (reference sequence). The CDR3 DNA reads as TGTGCCAGCAGCTTAGCGCGAGGGGACACTGAAGCTTTCTTT. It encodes CASSLARGDTEAFF.

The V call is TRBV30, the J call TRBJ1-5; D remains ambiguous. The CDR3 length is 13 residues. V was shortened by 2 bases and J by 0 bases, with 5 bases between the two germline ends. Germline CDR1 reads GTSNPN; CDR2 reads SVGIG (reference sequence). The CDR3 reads CAWSMDSNQPQHF. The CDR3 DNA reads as TGTGCCTGGAGTATGGATAGCAATCAGCCCCAGCATTTT.

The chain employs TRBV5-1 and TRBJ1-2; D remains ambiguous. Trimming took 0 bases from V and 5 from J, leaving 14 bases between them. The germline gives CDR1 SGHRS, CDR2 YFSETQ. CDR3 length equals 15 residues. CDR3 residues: CASSLAPEASYGYTF. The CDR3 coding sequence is TGCGCCAGCAGCTTGGCTCCCGAAGCCAGTTATGGCTACACCTTC.

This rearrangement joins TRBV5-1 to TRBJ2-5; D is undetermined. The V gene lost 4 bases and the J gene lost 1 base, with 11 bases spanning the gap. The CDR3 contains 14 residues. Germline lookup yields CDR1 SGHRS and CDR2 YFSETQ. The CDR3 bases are TGCGCCAGCAGCATAGAACCTACCCAAGAGACCCAGTACTTC. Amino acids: CASSIEPTQETQYF.

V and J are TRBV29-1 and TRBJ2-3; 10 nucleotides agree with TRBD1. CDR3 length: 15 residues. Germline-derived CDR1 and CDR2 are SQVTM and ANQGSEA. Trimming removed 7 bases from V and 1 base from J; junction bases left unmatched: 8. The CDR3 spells CSAKAGTGGTDTQYF. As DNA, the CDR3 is TGCAGCGCAAAAGCCGGGACAGGGGGCACAGATACGCAGTATTTT.

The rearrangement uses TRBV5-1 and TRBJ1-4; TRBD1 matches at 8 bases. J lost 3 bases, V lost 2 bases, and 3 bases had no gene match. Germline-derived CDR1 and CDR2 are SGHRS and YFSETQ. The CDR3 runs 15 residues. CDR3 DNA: TGCGCCAGCAGCTTTCAGGGACAGGCTAATGAAAAACTGTTTTTT. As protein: CASSFQGQANEKLFF.

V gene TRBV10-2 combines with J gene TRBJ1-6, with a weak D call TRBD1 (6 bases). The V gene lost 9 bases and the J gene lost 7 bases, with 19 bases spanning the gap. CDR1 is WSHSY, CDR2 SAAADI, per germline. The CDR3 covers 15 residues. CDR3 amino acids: CASHWVGGANSPLHF. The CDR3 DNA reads TGCGCCAGTCACTGGGTAGGGGGAGCAAATTCACCCCTCCACTTT.

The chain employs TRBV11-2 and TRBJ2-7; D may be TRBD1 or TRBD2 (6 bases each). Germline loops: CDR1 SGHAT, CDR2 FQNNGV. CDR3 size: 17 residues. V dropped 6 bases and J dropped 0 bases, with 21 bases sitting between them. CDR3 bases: TGTGCCAGCAGTCATCCATGGAGACGGGGGCTCTCCTACGAGCAGTACTTC. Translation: CASSHPWRRGLSYEQYF.

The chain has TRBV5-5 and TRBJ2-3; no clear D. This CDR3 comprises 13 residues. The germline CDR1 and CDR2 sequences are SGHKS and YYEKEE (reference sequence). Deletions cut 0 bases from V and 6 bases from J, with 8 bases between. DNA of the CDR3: TGTGCCAGCAGCTTGGGGCTACCCGATACGCAGTATTTT. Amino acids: CASSLGLPDTQYF.